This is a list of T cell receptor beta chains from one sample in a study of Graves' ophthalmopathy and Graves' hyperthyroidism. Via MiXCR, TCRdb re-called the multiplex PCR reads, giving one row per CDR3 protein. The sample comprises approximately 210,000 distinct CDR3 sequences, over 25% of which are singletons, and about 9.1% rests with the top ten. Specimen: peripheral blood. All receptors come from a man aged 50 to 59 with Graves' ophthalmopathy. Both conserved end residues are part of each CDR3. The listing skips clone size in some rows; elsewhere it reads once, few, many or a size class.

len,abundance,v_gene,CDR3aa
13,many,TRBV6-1,CASSEVSRTEAFF
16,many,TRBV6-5,CASSSTSGEAKNIQYF
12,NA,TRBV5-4,CASRLMNYGYTF
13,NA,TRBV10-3,CAIRASQGSEQYF
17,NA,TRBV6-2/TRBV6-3,CASSPPRGRLTNTEAFF
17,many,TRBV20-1,CSASKNPDLATSYEQYF
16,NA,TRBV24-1,CATSDFGTGGEETQYF
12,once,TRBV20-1,CSARAPGSEQYF
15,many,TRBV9,CASSVGAQGTGELFF
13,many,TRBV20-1,CSARDSVRYEQYF
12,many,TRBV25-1,CASSVYPGGYTF
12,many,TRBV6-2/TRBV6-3,CASRSTTDTQYF
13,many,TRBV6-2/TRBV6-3,CASRTGVEQPQHF
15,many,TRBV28,CASSLVPASNQPQHF
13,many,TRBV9,CASSTETTGTQYF
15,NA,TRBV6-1,CASKGGLTDTGELFF
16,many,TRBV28,CAGSAAAGTETGELFF
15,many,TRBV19,CASSPLTGAKNIQYF
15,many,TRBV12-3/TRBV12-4,CASSPAGRSNQPQHF
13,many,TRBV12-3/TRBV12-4,CASSQGVGGELFF
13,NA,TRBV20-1,CSARDQGNQPQHF
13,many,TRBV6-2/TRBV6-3,CASSSGRTGELFF
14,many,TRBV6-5,CASSNRGSSYEQYF
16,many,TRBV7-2,CASSAGEAEGWETQYF
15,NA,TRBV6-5,CASSYATGRSYEQYF
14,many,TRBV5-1,CASSSRGVGETQYF
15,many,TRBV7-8,CASSLVAARTGEQYF
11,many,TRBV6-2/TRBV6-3,CASSYMETQYF
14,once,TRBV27,CASSGLAEEETQYF
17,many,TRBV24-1,CATSFTTTGWSTGELFF
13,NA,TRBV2,CASSEVIRETQYF
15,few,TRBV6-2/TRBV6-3,CASSYTIAGSETQYF
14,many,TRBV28,CASVPFSGPNVLTF
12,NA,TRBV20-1,CSANPGGGLHTF
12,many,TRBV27,CASSPLTGELFF
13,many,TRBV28,CASSLPNRGGYTF
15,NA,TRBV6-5,CASSYSLDAAYEQYF